The clone carrying this T cell receptor (beta chain) occurred many times. Its antigen remains unidentified. The record originates from a study of regulatory T cells in long-lasting Graves disease. Germline V gene data show CDR1 as SGHTA and CDR2 as FQGNSA. The CDR3 is made up of 16 amino acids. V was pared by 1 base and J by 0 bases, with 13 bases between. As for time point: persistent/refractory GD, antithyroid drugs over 5 years with positive TRAb. Following extraction of RNA from PBMCs, that RNA was used to make the TCR library. Study-level results: There were preferences for TRBV28, TRBJ1-2 and TRBJ2-5 in persistent disease.

Arm-PCR of CDR3 regions and iRepertoire HTBI primers were the basis on which TCR beta libraries were built. TCRdb recomputed calls from the multiplex PCR reads with MiXCR, one row per CDR3 protein. Counted here are 450,000 or so distinct CDR3 sequences, roughly 22% occurring once; the ten biggest clones make up around 13%. The TCR originated in a female donor with Graves disease. This chain connects TRBV7-2 to TRBJ2-7; D gene uncertain. The sequences come from peripheral blood mononuclear cells (PBMCs), collected when the disease was refractory, from a patient treated with antithyroid drugs. CDR3 coding DNA: TGTGCCAGCAGCTTAGTGGTCAGCATACCCTCCTACGAGCAGTACTTC. It encodes CASSLVVSIPSYEQYF. The full variable domain, with the rest looked up from reference TRBV7-2 and TRBJ2-7, is GAGVSQSPSNKVTEKGKDVELRCDPISGHTALYWYRQSLGQGLEFLIYFQGNSAPDKSGLPSDRFSAERTGGSVSTLTIQRTQQEDSAVYLCASSLVVSIPSYEQYFGPGTRLTVT.